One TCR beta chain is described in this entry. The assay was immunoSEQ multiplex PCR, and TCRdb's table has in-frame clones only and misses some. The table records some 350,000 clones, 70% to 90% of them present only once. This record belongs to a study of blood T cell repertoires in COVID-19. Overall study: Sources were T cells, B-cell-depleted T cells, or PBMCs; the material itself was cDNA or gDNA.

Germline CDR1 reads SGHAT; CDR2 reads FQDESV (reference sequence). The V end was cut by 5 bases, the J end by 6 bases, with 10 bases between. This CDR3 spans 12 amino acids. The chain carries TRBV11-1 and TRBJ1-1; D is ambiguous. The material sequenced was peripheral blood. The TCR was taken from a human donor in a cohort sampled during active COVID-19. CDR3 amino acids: CASSPSLAEAFF. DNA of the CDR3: TGTGCCAGCAGCCCTAGCTTAGCTGAAGCTTTCTTT.